The following is a T cell receptor beta chain sequence with its context. The sample belongs to a study of blood T cell repertoires in COVID-19. Clones were sequenced by immunoSEQ multiplex PCR, and TCRdb holds only the in-frame ones, with some missing. The top ten hold 3.3% of the sample, which has fewer than 130,000 clones, 70% to 90% seen once. Trimming removed 2 bases at V and 8 bases at J, with 15 bases between. The germline gives CDR1 SGHTA, CDR2 FQGNSA. This CDR3 comprises 14 residues. The receptor's source is a woman aged 45-59 years with acute or convalescent COVID-19. This chain joins TRBV7-2 and TRBJ1-2; D unresolved. The sequenced sample consisted of peripheral blood. This CDR3 is CASSLRSTTRGYTF. In DNA form, the CDR3 reads TGTGCCAGCAGCTTAAGATCGACTACTAGGGGCTACACCTTC. The whole variable domain, filled in from reference TRBV7-2 and TRBJ1-2, reads GAGVSQSPSNKVTEKGKDVELRCDPISGHTALYWYRQSLGQGLEFLIYFQGNSAPDKSGLPSDRFSAERTGGSVSTLTIQRTQQEDSAVYLCASSLRSTTRGYTFGSGTRLTVV.